Included here is one T cell receptor (beta chain) sequence, with context. This entry comes from a study of blood T cell repertoires in COVID-19. Study details: The United States, Italy and Spain supplied acute and convalescent COVID-19 samples.

The CDR3 has 15 residues. Germline V gives CDR1 MNHEY, CDR2 SVGAGI. Germline trimming cut 6 bases from V and 8 bases from J; bases unmatched to any gene: 11. The method was immunoSEQ multiplex PCR; TCRdb's version includes in-frame clones alone and lacks a portion of them. The profile covers about 240,000 clones, with 86% appearing a single time and around 5.9% taken by the ten largest. This sequence joins TRBV6-5 and TRBJ2-1; 9 nucleotides agree with TRBD2. Sequencing input: peripheral blood. This sequence originates from a man between 60 and 75 years old with acute or convalescent COVID-19. The CDR3 DNA reads as TGTGCCAGCAGCCCGGAGGTTGTAGCGGGGGATGAGCAGTTCTTC. Its translation is CASSPEVVAGDEQFF.